A selection of T cell receptor beta chains follows, all from one sample in a study of shared clonotypes between healthy human individuals. This table comes from immunoSEQ multiplex PCR, and its TCRdb copy is limited to in-frame clones, with some not included. This table has roughly 2,500,000 clones, 93% appearing once. Source material: naive CD4+ T cells from PBMCs. These TCRs come from a man aged 18-30 years in good health. Some clones in this sample may be carry-over from other donors' samples. The conserved cysteine and the conserved F or W are not part of the CDR3 here.

j_call v_call cdr3_aa
TRBJ2-7 TRBV9 ASSVAGRVGLEQY
TRBJ2-7 TRBV2 ASSLETYEQY
TRBJ1-1 TRBV18 ASSLSDGLTEAF
TRBJ2-3 TRBV5-4 ASSSGLAGGTQY
TRBJ1-1 TRBV2 ASSAGGGRYEAF
TRBJ2-2 TRBV5-6 ASSLTGWKSGELF
TRBJ1-1 TRBV7-3 ASSLDQTNTEAF
TRBJ2-2 TRBV27 ASSRDTGELF
TRBJ1-5 TRBV11-2 ASSLGYNQPQH
TRBJ1-2 TRBV28 ASSLVTGGYGYT
TRBJ1-1 TRBV4-2 ASSPRDRRPLNTEAF
TRBJ2-7 TRBV5-6 ASSLGPGGSNEQY
TRBJ1-1 TRBV27 ASSLGHPNTEAF
TRBJ2-3 TRBV6-5 ASSRVAGRTDTQY
TRBJ2-2 TRBV28 ASSLSRNTGELF
TRBJ1-1 TRBV9 ASSRDGQMNTEAF